The 29 T cell receptor beta chains below all came from one sample that was sequenced in a study of shared clonotypes between healthy human individuals. Using immunoSEQ multiplex PCR, the repertoire was profiled, and TCRdb retains in-frame clones only, with some absent. The sample holds around 300,000 clones; over 75% are singletons and the top ten take 16%. The sample was memory CD8+ T cells sorted from blood. This sample's subset: CD45RO+ cells pooled with CCR7-negative TemRA cells. The source of these receptors is a man in his late teens or twenties in good health.

The chain joins TRBV10-3 to TRBJ1-2; no firm D call. V shed 3 bases and J shed 8 bases, with 13 bases lying between them. Germline-derived CDR1 and CDR2 are ENHRY and SYGVKD. CDR3 size: 13 residues. The CDR3 nucleotides are TGTGCCATCAGTGAAGGAGGGCCTTGGGGCTACACCTTC. Amino acids: CAISEGGPWGYTF.

The rearrangement links TRBV6-1 to TRBJ2-7; 7 nucleotides align to TRBD2. The CDR3 has 14 residues. In germline, CDR1 is MNHNS, CDR2 SASEGT. The J segment lost 3 bases and the V segment lost 6 bases, leaving 8 bases of the junction unmatched. The CDR3 region has the DNA TGTGCCAGCAGATTAGCGGGCGAGCTCTACGAGCAGTACTTC. Amino acid sequence: CASRLAGELYEQYF.

The rearrangement links TRBV4-1 to TRBJ2-7; D is uncertain. The CDR3 length is 15 residues. V was pared by 0 bases and J by 3 bases, with 12 bases between. Germline V gene sequence: CDR1 MGHRA, CDR2 YSYEKL. The DNA for the CDR3 is TGCGCCAGCAGCCAAGAGAACAGCCTCTACTACGAGCAGTACTTC. Its protein is CASSQENSLYYEQYF.

This clone is a singleton in its sample. The chain joins TRBV5-1 to TRBJ2-2, with D perhaps TRBD1 (5 bases). Trimming left V 7 bases short and J 0 bases short, with 13 bases between. The CDR3 is made up of 15 amino acids. From germline, CDR1 is SGHRS and CDR2 YFSETQ. CDR3 nucleotides: TGCGCCAGCGAACTTGACAGCGCGAACACCGGGGAGCTGTTTTTT. Residues: CASELDSANTGELFF.

In this sample, this clone turned up a few times. V gene TRBV7-6 combines with J gene TRBJ2-1, with TRBD2 matching 13 bases. Germline trimming cut 5 bases from V and 3 bases from J; bases unmatched to any gene: 4. The CDR3 loop spans 16 amino acids. CDR1 SGHVS and CDR2 FNYEAQ come from the germline V gene. The CDR3 is CASSGRLAGGYNEQFF. The DNA for the CDR3 is TGTGCCAGCAGCGGCAGACTAGCGGGGGGCTACAATGAGCAGTTCTTC. Full variable domain (rest looked up from reference TRBV7-6 and TRBJ2-1): GAGVSQSPRYKVTKRGQDVALRCDPISGHVSLYWYRQALGQGPEFLTYFNYEAQQDKSGLPNDRFSAERPEGSISTLTIQRTEQRDSAMYRCASSGRLAGGYNEQFFGPGTRLTVL.

This sequence joins TRBV29-1 and TRBJ1-2; D not certain. This CDR3 has 15 residues. The V end lost 8 bases, the J end lost 3 bases, and 22 bases lay between the germline ends. Germline CDR1 is SQVTM and CDR2 is ANQGSEA. The CDR3 region has the DNA TGCAGCACTGATCGGGGTTTAAAGGTGGACTATGGCTACACCTTC. Its translation is CSTDRGLKVDYGYTF.

The V and J genes are TRBV19 and TRBJ1-2, with 8 bases matching TRBD1. Germline V CDR1 and CDR2: LNHDA, SQIVND (reference sequence). Losses at the gene ends were 6 bases for V and 6 bases for J; bases not matched to a gene: 6. This CDR3 is built from 13 residues. The CDR3 region is CASRVTGEDGYTF. In DNA form, the CDR3 reads TGTGCCAGTAGGGTGACAGGGGAGGATGGCTACACCTTC.

The genes are TRBV5-1 and TRBJ2-3; D is undetermined. The V and J ends lost 1 base and 1 base respectively, with 7 bases between them. The CDR3 length is 14 residues. CDR1 and CDR2 from the germline V gene are SGHRS and YFSETQ. Written as DNA, the CDR3 is TGCGCCAGCAGCTTGACGCATGGCACAGATACGCAGTATTTT. It yields the protein CASSLTHGTDTQYF. Drawing the rest from reference TRBV5-1 and TRBJ2-3, the complete variable domain is KAGVTQTPRYLIKTRGQQVTLSCSPISGHRSVSWYQQTPGQGLQFLFEYFSETQRNKGNFPGRFSGRQFSNSRSEMNVSTLELGDSALYLCASSLTHGTDTQYFGPGTRLTVL.

The genes are TRBV19 and TRBJ2-7, with D perhaps matching TRBD1 (6 bases). The germline CDR1 and CDR2 sequences are LNHDA and SQIVND (reference sequence). The V gene lost 4 bases and the J gene lost 1 base, with 23 bases spanning the gap. The CDR3 has 18 residues. CDR3 protein: CASSNRGQRVWASYEQYF. DNA for the CDR3: TGTGCCAGTAGTAACCGCGGACAGAGGGTATGGGCATCCTACGAGCAGTACTTC.

This chain connects TRBV11-2 to TRBJ2-1; D not resolved. Trimming stripped 2 bases from V and 9 bases from J, with 11 bases between. CDR3 length: 13 amino acids. The germline CDR1 and CDR2 sequences are SGHAT and FQNNGV. The CDR3 bases are TGTGCCAGCAGCTTACTCTTTCCGGGTGAGCAGTTCTTC. It codes for CASSLLFPGEQFF.

This clone was observed a few times. This sequence joins TRBV29-1 and TRBJ2-4, with D possibly called TRBD1 or TRBD2 (5 bases each). The CDR3 is 12 residues long. In germline, CDR1 is SQVTM, CDR2 ANQGSEA. The V gene lost 7 bases and the J gene lost 9 bases, with 16 bases spanning the gap. CDR3 region: CSASGTEGIQYF. As DNA, the CDR3 is TGCAGCGCCTCCGGGACCGAGGGCATTCAGTACTTC.

The chain joins TRBV27 to TRBJ2-7; possible D gene TRBD1, 7 bases. Germline V gene lookup returns CDR1 MNHEY and CDR2 SMNVEV (reference sequence). The CDR3 loop spans 13 amino acids. Trimming took 10 bases from V and 2 from J, leaving 15 bases between them. The CDR3 coding sequence is TGTGCCACCCAGGGGGGTCTCCCCTACGAGCAGTACTTC. It translates to CATQGGLPYEQYF.

The rearrangement uses TRBV20-1 and TRBJ1-4; tentatively, D is TRBD1 (5 bases). V was shortened by 3 bases and J by 7 bases, with 6 bases between the two germline ends. The CDR3 has 11 amino acids. From germline, CDR1 is DFQATT and CDR2 SNEGSKA (reference sequence). The CDR3 protein is CSASGGEKLFF. Written as DNA, the CDR3 is TGCAGTGCTAGCGGGGGTGAAAAACTGTTTTTT.

This sequence joins TRBV4-3 and TRBJ2-3, with D possibly matching TRBD2 (5 bases). Germline CDR1 LGHNA, CDR2 YSLEER. The CDR3 is 13 amino acids. Trimming stripped 4 bases from V and 5 bases from J, with 10 bases between. CDR3 sequence: CASSPGGIDTQYF. The CDR3 DNA reads as TGCGCCAGCAGCCCTGGAGGTATAGATACGCAGTATTTT.

This sequence joins TRBV7-8 and TRBJ1-1; D may be TRBD1 (5 bases). This CDR3 comprises 13 residues. The V end was cut by 5 bases, the J end by 5 bases, with 12 bases between. CDR1 and CDR2 (germline): SGHVS, FQNEAQ. The CDR3 DNA reads as TGTGCCAGCAGCCATACGCGGGGGACTGAAGCTTTCTTT. Translation: CASSHTRGTEAFF.

This rearrangement joins TRBV6-1 to TRBJ2-1; weak D call: TRBD1 (6 bases). The CDR3 loop spans 13 amino acids. V was pared by 8 bases and J by 1 base, with 9 bases between. The germline CDR1 and CDR2 sequences are MNHNS and SASEGT. The CDR3 sequence: CASSGVSYNEQFF. In DNA, the CDR3 is TGTGCCAGCTCAGGGGTTTCCTACAATGAGCAGTTCTTC.

The rearrangement joins TRBV30 to TRBJ2-7; either TRBD1 or TRBD2 may fit D (5 bases each). Germline V lookup: CDR1 GTSNPN, CDR2 SVGIG (reference sequence). The CDR3 contains 14 residues. V shed 1 base and J shed 5 bases, with 15 bases lying between them. CDR3 in amino acids: CAWSAAGAAHEQYF. CDR3 DNA: TGTGCCTGGAGTGCCGCCGGGGCTGCCCACGAGCAGTACTTC.

V is TRBV19 and J is TRBJ1-6; 7 bases line up with TRBD1. The CDR3 is 14 amino acids. With V trimmed by 5 bases and J by 10 bases, 8 bases remained unmatched. CDR1 and CDR2 from the germline V gene are LNHDA and SQIVND (reference sequence). The CDR3, as DNA: TGTGCCAGTAGTCGGGGACAGTCAAACTCACCCCTCCACTTT. This codes for CASSRGQSNSPLHF.

This chain links TRBV11-2 with TRBJ2-7; weak D call: TRBD2 (5 bases). CDR1 and CDR2 (germline): SGHAT, FQNNGV. The CDR3 spans 18 residues. V lost 5 bases and J lost 5, with 28 bases in between. DNA of the CDR3: TGTGCCAGCAGCCCCCCTCATCGGTGGGAGCCCCGAAGCGACGAGCAGTACTTC. The encoded protein is CASSPPHRWEPRSDEQYF.

V gene TRBV5-8 combines with J gene TRBJ2-3; D unresolved. Germline V lookup: CDR1 SGHTS, CDR2 YDEGEE. Trimming left V 0 bases short and J 2 bases short, with 10 bases between. The CDR3 loop spans 15 amino acids. CDR3 protein: CASSLVPSITDTQYF. DNA for the CDR3: TGTGCCAGCAGCTTGGTCCCCTCCATCACAGATACGCAGTATTTT.

V usage is TRBV10-3 and J usage is TRBJ2-5; tentatively, D is TRBD1 (5 bases). The CDR3 totals 15 residues. Germline V gene data show CDR1 as ENHRY and CDR2 as SYGVKD. V was clipped by 3 bases and J by 5 bases, with 16 bases between them. The DNA of the CDR3 is TGTGCCATCAGTGACCCAGAAGGGGTCCGGGAGACCCAGTACTTC. It translates to CAISDPEGVRETQYF.

Regarding this clone: In the same sample, other DNA sequences code for this CDR3. CDR3 in amino acids: CAWSWENSNQPQHF. For the CDR3, the DNA is TGTGCCTGGAGTTGGGAGAATTCAAATCAGCCCCAGCATTTT. V gene TRBV30 combines with J gene TRBJ1-5; D call uncertain. Germline assignment: CDR1 GTSNPN and CDR2 SVGIG (reference sequence). Trimming removed 2 bases from V and 4 bases from J, with 12 bases in between. This CDR3 spans 14 amino acids.

The chain carries TRBV11-2 and TRBJ2-1, with D uncertain. Germline V gene sequence: CDR1 SGHAT, CDR2 FQNNGV. Deletions cut 3 bases from V and 2 bases from J, with 11 bases between. The CDR3 is 15 amino acids. The CDR3 loop reads CASSFGKGTYNEQFF. CDR3 DNA: TGTGCCAGCAGCTTTGGGAAAGGGACCTACAATGAGCAGTTCTTC.

V is TRBV30 and J is TRBJ1-1; weak D call: TRBD1 (6 bases). CDR1 and CDR2 (germline): GTSNPN, SVGIG (reference sequence). The CDR3 spans 14 residues. V was pared by 2 bases and J by 1 base, with 11 bases between. The chain's CDR3 is CAWSPLGANTEAFF. CDR3 in DNA: TGTGCCTGGAGTCCGTTGGGGGCGAACACTGAAGCTTTCTTT.

The rearrangement joins TRBV10-3 to TRBJ1-2; perhaps TRBD1 as D (6 bases). Trimming removed 7 bases from V and 0 bases from J, with 15 bases in between. The CDR3 totals 15 residues. Germline assignment: CDR1 ENHRY and CDR2 SYGVKD. Here the CDR3 DNA reads TGTGCCATCACTCCTCGTTGGACAGCTAACTATGGCTACACCTTC. Protein: CAITPRWTANYGYTF.

This clone has only one observation. The chain has TRBV6-5 and TRBJ2-7; a weak D match, TRBD1 (6 bases). CDR1 is MNHEY and CDR2 is SVGAGI in the germline V gene. Trimming cost V 2 bases and J 2 bases, with 7 bases left between them. The CDR3 extends over 13 amino acids. CDR3 protein: CASSYGTTYEQYF. The CDR3 bases are TGTGCCAGCAGTTACGGGACAACCTACGAGCAGTACTTC.

This clone appeared many times. The sample has other DNA sequences that encode this CDR3 too. This chain uses TRBV27 with TRBJ2-7; D not certain. The CDR3 is 13 amino acids. V was shortened by 3 bases and J by 7 bases, with 13 bases between the two germline ends. Germline V gene lookup returns CDR1 MNHEY and CDR2 SMNVEV (reference sequence). The CDR3 spells CASSFGTAGEQYF. In nucleotides, the CDR3 is TGTGCCAGCAGTTTCGGAACCGCCGGGGAGCAGTACTTC.

This chain connects TRBV7-9 to TRBJ2-7, with D maybe TRBD2 (6 bases). Germline CDR1 is SEHNR and CDR2 is FQNEAQ (reference sequence). CDR3 length: 16 amino acids. Trimming removed 4 bases at V and 0 bases at J, with 16 bases between. CDR3 residues: CASSSFGDSGSYEQYF. The CDR3 DNA is TGTGCCAGCAGCTCCTTTGGGGACTCGGGCTCCTACGAGCAGTACTTC.

The chain joins TRBV11-2 to TRBJ1-2; D gene unclear. CDR3 length: 13 amino acids. Germline V gene lookup returns CDR1 SGHAT and CDR2 FQNNGV. Deletions cut 5 bases from V and 6 bases from J, with 13 bases between. CDR3 region: CASSRSGLDGYTF. The CDR3 bases are TGTGCCAGCAGCCGGTCGGGGTTGGATGGCTACACCTTC. Variable domain in full (rest from reference TRBV11-2 and TRBJ1-2): EAGVAQSPRYKIIEKRQSVAFWCNPISGHATLYWYQQILGQGPKLLIQFQNNGVVDDSQLPKDRFSAERLKGVDSTLKIQPAKLEDSAVYLCASSRSGLDGYTFGSGTRLTVV.